A selection of T cell receptor beta chains follows, all from one sample in a study of shared clonotypes between healthy human individuals. The table came from immunoSEQ multiplex PCR; TCRdb's copy has only in-frame clones and leaves some out. The sample contains approximately 600,000 clones, about 95% of which appear only once. Sequencing input: naive CD8+ T cells sorted from blood. These receptors were obtained from a woman in her thirties in good health. The CDR3 runs from the conserved cysteine through the conserved F or W. D genes are given only for firm matches. Some rows have no size entry. The others give once, few or many, or a class for an expanded clone.

d_gene: TRBD2; j_gene: TRBJ2-3; abundance: -; v_gene: TRBV27; CDR3nt: TGTGCCAGCAGTTCTGGACTAGCGGGAGTCATGGACCCAGATACGCAGTATTTT; CDR3aa: CASSSGLAGVMDPDTQYF
d_gene: TRBD2; j_gene: TRBJ2-1; abundance: -; v_gene: TRBV6-4; CDR3nt: TGTGCCAGCAGTGAATGGTCTAGCGGGAGCAATGAGCAGTTCTTC; CDR3aa: CASSEWSSGSNEQFF
d_gene: -; j_gene: TRBJ2-7; abundance: once; v_gene: TRBV18; CDR3nt: TGTGCCAGCTCACCGGCGGGTCCCATGTACGAGCAGTACTTC; CDR3aa: CASSPAGPMYEQYF
d_gene: -; j_gene: TRBJ2-3; abundance: -; v_gene: TRBV7-9; CDR3nt: TGTGCCAGCAGCTTAGAGAGGGGAGGCCTCACAGATACGCAGTATTTT; CDR3aa: CASSLERGGLTDTQYF
d_gene: -; j_gene: TRBJ1-2; abundance: -; v_gene: TRBV4-1; CDR3nt: TGCGCCAGCAGCCAAAAAGGGCGGGACGGCTACACCTTC; CDR3aa: CASSQKGRDGYTF
d_gene: -; j_gene: TRBJ2-3; abundance: -; v_gene: TRBV2; CDR3nt: TGTGCCAGCAAAGGTACAGGGATAACGCAGTATTTT; CDR3aa: CASKGTGITQYF
d_gene: TRBD1; j_gene: TRBJ2-7; abundance: -; v_gene: TRBV11-3; CDR3nt: TGTGCCAGCAGCTTCGGGACAGCTTACGAGCAGTACTTC; CDR3aa: CASSFGTAYEQYF
d_gene: TRBD2; j_gene: TRBJ2-3; abundance: -; v_gene: TRBV5-6; CDR3nt: TGTGCCAGCAGACTGGGGGGGGGCACAGATACGCAGTATTTT; CDR3aa: CASRLGGGTDTQYF
d_gene: -; j_gene: TRBJ2-3; abundance: -; v_gene: TRBV7-9; CDR3nt: TGTGCCAGCAGCCCCACCGCGTCATACACAGATACGCAGTATTTT; CDR3aa: CASSPTASYTDTQYF
d_gene: TRBD1; j_gene: TRBJ2-7; abundance: -; v_gene: TRBV6-4; CDR3nt: TGTGCCAAACCTCCCCGGACAGGACGAGCCTACGAGCAGTACTTC; CDR3aa: CAKPPRTGRAYEQYF
d_gene: TRBD1; j_gene: TRBJ2-5; abundance: -; v_gene: TRBV5-6; CDR3nt: TGTGCCAGCAGCCCGACAGGGGGAGAGACCCAGTACTTC; CDR3aa: CASSPTGGETQYF
d_gene: -; j_gene: TRBJ2-3; abundance: -; v_gene: TRBV28; CDR3nt: TGTGCCAGCAGTTATAACTCGATCACAGATACGCAGTATTTT; CDR3aa: CASSYNSITDTQYF
d_gene: TRBD2; j_gene: TRBJ2-7; abundance: -; v_gene: TRBV4-1; CDR3nt: TGCGCCAGCAGCCAAACGGGGACTAGCGGGGCGGTCGAGCAGTACTTC; CDR3aa: CASSQTGTSGAVEQYF
d_gene: -; j_gene: TRBJ1-5; abundance: -; v_gene: TRBV27; CDR3nt: TGTGCCAGCAGTTTATTGCGGGGAGACGGCAATCAGCCCCAGCATTTT; CDR3aa: CASSLLRGDGNQPQHF
d_gene: -; j_gene: TRBJ1-5; abundance: few; v_gene: TRBV18; CDR3nt: TGTGCCAGCTCAACCCGTTGGACAGCTCAGCCCCAGCATTTT; CDR3aa: CASSTRWTAQPQHF
d_gene: -; j_gene: TRBJ1-5; abundance: -; v_gene: TRBV28; CDR3nt: TGTGCCAGCACCTACGTTGGGGATCAGCCCCAGCATTTT; CDR3aa: CASTYVGDQPQHF
d_gene: -; j_gene: TRBJ1-2; abundance: -; v_gene: TRBV7-9; CDR3nt: TGTGCCAGCAGCCACAGCGCAGGGGAGGCAGATGCTGGCTACACCTTC; CDR3aa: CASSHSAGEADAGYTF